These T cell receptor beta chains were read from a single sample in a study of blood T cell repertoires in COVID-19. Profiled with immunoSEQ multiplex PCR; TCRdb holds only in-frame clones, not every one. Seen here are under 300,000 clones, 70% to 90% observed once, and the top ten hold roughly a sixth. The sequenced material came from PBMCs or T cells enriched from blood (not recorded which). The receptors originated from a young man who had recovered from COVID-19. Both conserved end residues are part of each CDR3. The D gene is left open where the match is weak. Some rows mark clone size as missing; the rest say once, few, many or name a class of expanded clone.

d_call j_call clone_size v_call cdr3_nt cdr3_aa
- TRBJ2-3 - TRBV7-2 TGTGCCAGCACCCTACAGGGCGGTACCCTGCGCACAGATACGCAGTATTTT CASTLQGGTLRTDTQYF
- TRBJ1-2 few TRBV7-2 TGTGCCAGCAGCTTGGCTGGGAGCTATGGCTACACCTTC CASSLAGSYGYTF
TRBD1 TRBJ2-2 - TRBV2 TGTGCCAGCAGTGCACAGACAGGGACATCGGGGGAGCTGTTTTTT CASSAQTGTSGELFF
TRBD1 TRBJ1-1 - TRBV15 TGTGCCACCAGCAGAGCTGGGTCAGGGGGTGAAGCTTTCTTT CATSRAGSGGEAFF
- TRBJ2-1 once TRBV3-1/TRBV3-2 TGTGCCAGCAGCCAAGATAGGGCGGGAAGGGTCTTC CASSQDRAGRVF
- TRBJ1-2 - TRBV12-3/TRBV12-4 TGTGCCAGCAGCTTAGGGACTTATGGCTACACCTTC CASSLGTYGYTF
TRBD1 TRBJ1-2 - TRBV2 TGTGCCAGCAGTGGACAGGGGCGATATGGCTACACCTTC CASSGQGRYGYTF
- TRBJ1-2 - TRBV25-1 TGTGCCAGCAGTCCTCCGGGAGGGGCCAACTATGGCTACACCTTC CASSPPGGANYGYTF
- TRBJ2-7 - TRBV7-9 TGTGCCAGCAGCAGCGGACTTTCCGTCGGGTTCGGCGAGCAGTACTTC CASSSGLSVGFGEQYF
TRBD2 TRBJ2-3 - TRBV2 TGTGCCAGCAGTGAAACGGGGGGACGAACAGATACGCAGTATTTT CASSETGGRTDTQYF
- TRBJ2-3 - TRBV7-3 TGTGCCAGCAGCTTAACTGCATTAGCAGATACGCAGTATTTT CASSLTALADTQYF